A single sample gave rise to the 31 T cell receptor beta chains below, sequenced in a study of CXCR3-negative and CXCR3-positive naive CD8 T cells (dated by TCRdb to the late 2010s). Sequencer: NextSeq 550. The Human TCR Profiling Kit (MiLaboratory) was used to make UMI-labeled 5' RACE TRB cDNA libraries. The reads went through TCRdb reprocessing, and each CDR3 protein sequence gets one entry with no DNA. The sample table on file contains over 100,000 distinct CDR3 sequences. Approximately 0.29% of the sample lies in the top ten. Source material: naive CXCR3- CD8+ T cells from blood. The sample's cell subset or site label, in plain terms: CD45RO-CCR7+CD27+CD95- naive CD8+ T cells lacking CXCR3 (TNR3-). The origin of the receptors is a human donor in good health. Some clones in this sample may be carry-over from other donors' samples.

J is TRBJ2-5 and V is TRBV10-3; TCRdb designates TRBD1, a call that cannot be tested without DNA. The CDR3 length is 17 residues. CDR1 is ENHRY and CDR2 is SYGVKD in the germline V gene. CDR3 sequence: CAISDNRDSIAQETQYF.

The V call is TRBV6-6, the J call TRBJ2-1. The germline CDR1 and CDR2 sequences are MNHNY and SVGAGI (reference sequence). This CDR3 is built from 14 residues. The CDR3 is CASSYSITYNEQFF.

J is TRBJ2-7 and V is TRBV5-5; TCRdb's D call of TRBD1 is untestable without DNA. Germline CDR1 reads SGHKS; CDR2 reads YYEKEE (reference sequence). This CDR3 is 14 amino acids long. Here the CDR3 reads CASSLETGWDEQYF. The full variable domain, its missing parts supplied by reference TRBV5-5 and TRBJ2-7, is DAGVTQSPTHLIKTRGQQVTLRCSPISGHKSVSWYQQVLGQGPQFIFQYYEKEERGRGNFPDRFSARQFPNYSSELNVNALLLGDSALYLCASSLETGWDEQYFGPGTRLTVT.

The chain joins TRBV12-3 or TRBV12-4 to TRBJ1-6. CDR3 length: 16 amino acids. This CDR3 reads CASSLGEVASDSPLHF.

This chain joins TRBV6-5 and TRBJ2-5; the D gene TCRdb calls, TRBD2, cannot be checked with no DNA. The CDR3 sequence is 14 residues long. Germline loops: CDR1 MNHEY, CDR2 SVGAGI. The CDR3: CASSTEGTLWTQYF.

J is TRBJ2-7 and V is TRBV5-6; TCRdb returns TRBD1, unconfirmable since there is no DNA. The CDR3 spans 16 residues. The germline CDR1 and CDR2 sequences are SGHDT and YYEEEE. CDR3 protein: CASSLSGRSLTYEQYF. The variable domain in full, completed from reference TRBV5-6 and TRBJ2-7, reads DAGVTQSPTHLIKTRGQQVTLRCSPKSGHDTVSWYQQALGQGPQFIFQYYEEEERQRGNFPDRFSGHQFPNYSSELNVNALLLGDSALYLCASSLSGRSLTYEQYFGPGTRLTVT.

V gene TRBV4-2 combines with J gene TRBJ2-1. There are 16 residues in the CDR3. Germline V lookup: CDR1 LGHNA, CDR2 YNFKEQ. The CDR3 region is CASSQETAVSYNEQFF.

The CDR3 spells CASSMDAEIRIQYF. The chain links TRBV5-6 to TRBJ2-4. This CDR3 spans 14 amino acids. CDR1 SGHDT and CDR2 YYEEEE come from the germline V gene.

This chain links TRBV27 with TRBJ2-1; TCRdb proposes TRBD1, but this gene call is untestable without DNA. Germline CDR1 and CDR2: MNHEY and SMNVEV (reference sequence). The length of the CDR3 is 15 residues. CDR3 sequence reads: CASSFPRDSYNEQFF.

This chain joins TRBV5-4 and TRBJ2-7; TCRdb selects TRBD1, and the lack of DNA leaves this call unchecked. The CDR3 is 15 residues long. CDR1 and CDR2 from the germline V gene are SGHNT and YYREEE (reference sequence). The CDR3 sequence is CASTLTGTGDYEQYF.

This chain connects TRBV4-3 to TRBJ2-1; the D gene TCRdb calls, TRBD2, cannot be checked with no DNA. Germline V gene sequence: CDR1 LGHNA, CDR2 YSLEER. The CDR3 has 16 residues. The CDR3: CASSQWISGVVNEQFF.

V gene TRBV28 combines with J gene TRBJ2-1; the D call of TRBD2 rests on TCRdb alone, since no DNA is present to check it. This CDR3 is built from 16 residues. Germline CDR1 reads MDHEN; CDR2 reads SYDVKM. The CDR3 is CASSLRGGGSYNEQFF. Supplemented by reference TRBV28 and TRBJ2-1, the full variable domain reads DVKVTQSSRYLVKRTGEKVFLECVQDMDHENMFWYRQDPGLGLRLIYFSYDVKMKEKGDIPEGYSVSREKKERFSLILESASTNQTSMYLCASSLRGGGSYNEQFFGPGTRLTVL.

This chain links TRBV15 with TRBJ2-1; the D call of TRBD1 rests on TCRdb alone, since no DNA is present to check it. This CDR3 spans 16 amino acids. Germline lookup yields CDR1 LNHNV and CDR2 YYDKDF (reference sequence). CDR3 residues: CATSNRDNGPYNEQFF.

The chain links TRBV4-1 to TRBJ2-5; TCRdb proposes TRBD2, but this gene call is untestable without DNA. CDR3 size: 16 residues. Germline V gene sequence: CDR1 MGHRA, CDR2 YSYEKL. CDR3 loop: CASSQVRDSYQETQYF.

V is TRBV28 and J is TRBJ1-1; the TCRdb call, TRBD1, lacks DNA for checking. The CDR3 length is 17 residues. The germline V gene encodes CDR1 MDHEN and CDR2 SYDVKM. The CDR3 sequence: CASSLPKDKGPLLEAFF.

The rearrangement uses TRBV12-3 or TRBV12-4 and TRBJ2-7; as DNA is missing, the TRBD2 call by TCRdb cannot be tested. This CDR3 spans 16 amino acids. CDR3 loop: CASSLTQSGRANEQYF.

V usage is TRBV11-2 and J usage is TRBJ2-7. This CDR3 is 13 amino acids long. The germline gives CDR1 SGHAT, CDR2 FQNNGV. The CDR3 protein is CASSLIGSYEQYF.

CDR3 loop: CASSMPTSGDSDTQYF. V is TRBV19 and J is TRBJ2-3; with no DNA, the TCRdb D assignment of TRBD2 cannot be verified. The CDR3 runs 16 residues. The germline gives CDR1 LNHDA, CDR2 SQIVND (reference sequence).

The V gene is TRBV10-3, the J gene TRBJ1-5; TCRdb returns TRBD1, unconfirmable since there is no DNA. Germline-derived CDR1 and CDR2 are ENHRY and SYGVKD. The CDR3 consists of 17 residues. This CDR3 reads CAISENPGVGSNQPQHF.

The genes are TRBV19 and TRBJ2-7; TCRdb's D gene call, TRBD2, goes unchecked for lack of DNA. CDR1 and CDR2 from the germline V gene are LNHDA and SQIVND (reference sequence). The CDR3 length is 13 residues. The CDR3 loop reads CASSIAGANEQYF.

The V call is TRBV28, the J call TRBJ2-5; TCRdb's D gene call, TRBD1, goes unchecked for lack of DNA. The CDR3 runs to 15 residues. Germline assignment: CDR1 MDHEN and CDR2 SYDVKM. The CDR3 region is CASSLRGGAGETQYF.

CDR3 protein: CSVVDSYEQFF. V is TRBV29-1 and J is TRBJ2-1. The CDR3 contains 11 residues. Germline V gene lookup returns CDR1 SQVTM and CDR2 ANQGSEA.

The rearrangement joins TRBV7-6 to TRBJ2-7; there is no DNA to check the TCRdb D call of TRBD1. Germline CDR1 SGHVS, CDR2 FNYEAQ. The CDR3 loop spans 14 amino acids. CDR3 protein: CASSRTGVSYEQYF.

The rearrangement links TRBV7-8 to TRBJ2-3. From germline, CDR1 is SGHVS and CDR2 FQNEAQ. There are 17 residues in the CDR3. CDR3 amino acids: CASSLRSLMYGTDTQYF.

The chain joins TRBV28 to TRBJ2-2; checking the TCRdb D call of TRBD1 is not possible without DNA. Looked up from germline, CDR1 is MDHEN and CDR2 is SYDVKM. CDR3 length: 14 amino acids. The CDR3 spells CASRIGAVTGELFF.

This rearrangement joins TRBV28 to TRBJ2-1; TCRdb outputs TRBD2, but without DNA this stays unchecked. The CDR3 totals 16 residues. CDR1 MDHEN and CDR2 SYDVKM come from the germline V gene. Here the CDR3 reads CASSFPLAGSRREQFF.

The chain has TRBV12-3 or TRBV12-4 and TRBJ2-1. The CDR3 sequence is 15 residues long. This CDR3 is CASSLSPATYNEQFF.

The rearrangement uses TRBV2 and TRBJ2-1. Germline V CDR1 and CDR2: SNHLY, FYNNEI. There are 15 residues in the CDR3. The CDR3 region is CASSEWSRSHNEQFF. The whole variable domain, filled in from reference TRBV2 and TRBJ2-1, reads EPEVTQTPSHQVTQMGQEVILRCVPISNHLYFYWYRQILGQKVEFLVSFYNNEISEKSEIFDDQFSVERPDGSNFTLKIRSTKLEDSAMYFCASSEWSRSHNEQFFGPGTRLTVL.

This chain uses TRBV12-3 or TRBV12-4 with TRBJ1-3. The CDR3 is 15 residues long. CDR3 region: CASSSPDGPADTIYF.

CDR3 residues: CSVWGTGVNEQFF. V gene TRBV29-1 combines with J gene TRBJ2-1; the D call of TRBD1 rests on TCRdb alone, since no DNA is present to check it. CDR1 is SQVTM and CDR2 is ANQGSEA in the germline V gene. The CDR3 runs to 13 residues.

This chain links TRBV28 with TRBJ2-3. The CDR3 runs to 13 residues. Germline assignment: CDR1 MDHEN and CDR2 SYDVKM. The CDR3 sequence is CASSAHITDTQYF.